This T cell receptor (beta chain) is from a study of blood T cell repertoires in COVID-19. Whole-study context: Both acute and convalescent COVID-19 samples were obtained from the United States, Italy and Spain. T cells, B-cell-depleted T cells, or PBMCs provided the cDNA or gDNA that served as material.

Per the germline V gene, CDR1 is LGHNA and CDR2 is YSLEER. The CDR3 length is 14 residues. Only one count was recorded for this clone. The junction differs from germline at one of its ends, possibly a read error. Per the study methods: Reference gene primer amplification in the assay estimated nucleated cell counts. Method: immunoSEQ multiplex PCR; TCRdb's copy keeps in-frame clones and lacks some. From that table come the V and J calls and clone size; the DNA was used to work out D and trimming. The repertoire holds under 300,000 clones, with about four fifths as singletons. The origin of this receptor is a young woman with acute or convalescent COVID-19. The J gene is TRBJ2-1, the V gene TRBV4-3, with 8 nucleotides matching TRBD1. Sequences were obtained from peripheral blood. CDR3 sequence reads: CASSPDRELNEQFF. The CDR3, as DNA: TGCGCCAGTAGCCCGGACAGGGAATTGAATGAGCAGTTCTTC.